The 10 T cell receptor beta chains below were found in one sample sequenced in a study of T-cell reconstitution after alpha-beta-depleted transplantation in children. Unique molecular identifiers were incorporated when the TCRbeta library was constructed. A single record per CDR3 protein comes from TCRdb applying MiXCR to the PCR reads. The profile shows over 45,000 distinct CDR3 sequences, approximately 6.1% of them singletons. The specimen comprised PBMCs, mostly from graft donor cells, sampled 60 days after TCRalphabeta/CD19-depleted stem cell transplant. The receptors here all came from a female patient aged 2 to 10 who had a stem cell transplant for aplastic anemia, so the T cells may come from the graft donor.

This clonotype came up many times. The J gene is TRBJ2-7, the V gene TRBV6-5; D is possibly TRBD2 (6 bases). The CDR3 covers 14 residues. Deletions cut 5 bases from V and 3 bases from J, with 14 bases between. CDR1 and CDR2 (germline): MNHEY, SVGAGI. This CDR3 reads CASSPQDGSYEQYV. Here the CDR3 DNA reads TGTGCCAGCAGTCCGCAGGACGGGAGCTACGAGCAGTACGTC.

On this clonotype: A much larger clonotype is one base distant, so this may be a read error. The V call is TRBV20-1, the J call TRBJ2-1; the D is unclear. V was clipped by 2 bases and J by 0 bases, with 11 bases between them. The CDR3 totals 15 residues. Germline assignment: CDR1 DFQATT and CDR2 SNEGSKA (reference sequence). For the CDR3, the DNA is TGCAGTGCTAGACGGGCGGCGAGCTCCTACAATGAGCAGTTCTTC. This sequence encodes CSARRAASSYNEQFF.

This clonotype was seen repeatedly, ten times or more. J is TRBJ2-2 and V is TRBV5-1; D possibly matches TRBD1 or TRBD2 (5 bases each). Trimming removed 5 bases from V and 0 bases from J, with 8 bases in between. Germline-derived CDR1 and CDR2 are SGHRS and YFSETQ. The CDR3 has 14 amino acids. The CDR3: CASRGETNTGELFF. The CDR3 coding sequence is TGCGCCAGCAGGGGGGAAACGAACACCGGGGAGCTGTTTTTT.

This chain uses TRBV2 with TRBJ1-1; TRBD1 is a possible D gene (5 bases). V lost 3 bases, J lost 11 bases, and 16 bases lay in between. Germline CDR1 SNHLY, CDR2 FYNNEI. This CDR3 spans 13 amino acids. The CDR3 DNA follows: TGTGCCAGCAGTGAGGGGGGACGCCACAGGGCTTTCTTT. Amino acid sequence: CASSEGGRHRAFF.

This chain connects TRBV11-2 to TRBJ1-1; D not resolved. V lost 1 base to trimming and J lost 5 bases, with 8 bases between them. There are 13 residues in the CDR3. The germline V gene has CDR1 SGHAT and CDR2 FQNNGV. CDR3 coding DNA: TGTGCCAGCAGCTTAGTTGTCGAGACTGAAGCTTTCTTT. Its protein product is CASSLVVETEAFF.

This clonotype turned up a few times. This chain uses TRBV2 with TRBJ2-1; TRBD2 is a possible D gene (7 bases). Trimming stripped 6 bases from V and 5 bases from J, with 17 bases between. Germline loops: CDR1 SNHLY, CDR2 FYNNEI. This CDR3 is 15 amino acids long. CDR3 nucleotide sequence: TGTGCCAGCAGGGGAGGGGGACAAGGAAACAATGAGCAGTTCTTC. Residues: CASRGGGQGNNEQFF.

This clonotype was counted at least ten times. The chain employs TRBV9 and TRBJ1-1, with D hard to call. The CDR3 is 13 residues long. V was trimmed by 0 bases and J by 0 bases, leaving 3 bases between them. Per the germline V gene, CDR1 is SGDLS and CDR2 is YYNGEE. This chain's CDR3 is CASSVELNTEAFF. The CDR3, as DNA: TGTGCCAGCAGCGTAGAACTGAACACTGAAGCTTTCTTT.

This clonotype was observed at least ten times. The rearrangement joins TRBV5-1 to TRBJ2-3, with 9 bases lining up with TRBD1. CDR1 is SGHRS and CDR2 is YFSETQ in the germline V gene. This CDR3 is 15 amino acids long. Trimming cost V 4 bases and J 2 bases; bases outside gene matches: 5. CDR3 nucleotide sequence: TGCGCCAGCAGCGGGGGACAGGGTCCCACAGATACGCAGTATTTT. This sequence encodes CASSGGQGPTDTQYF.

This clonotype was seen repeatedly, ten times or more. The gene calls are TRBV5-1 and TRBJ2-6; tentative D call: TRBD1 (5 bases). The CDR3 covers 15 residues. Germline V lookup: CDR1 SGHRS, CDR2 YFSETQ. Trimming cost V 3 bases and J 1 base, with 8 bases left between them. CDR3: CASSWQGSGANVLTF. The CDR3 DNA reads TGCGCCAGCAGCTGGCAGGGTTCTGGGGCCAACGTCCTGACTTTC. The entire variable domain, with the rest obtained from reference TRBV5-1 and TRBJ2-6, is as follows: KAGVTQTPRYLIKTRGQQVTLSCSPISGHRSVSWYQQTPGQGLQFLFEYFSETQRNKGNFPGRFSGRQFSNSRSEMNVSTLELGDSALYLCASSWQGSGANVLTFGAGSRLTVL.

This clonotype is medium-sized within its sample. For the CDR3, the DNA is TGTGCCAGCAGCAACGGGGGCACTAGCACCCGCGAGCAGTACTTC. Its protein product is CASSNGGTSTREQYF. V usage is TRBV11-2 and J usage is TRBJ2-7; D may be TRBD1 or TRBD2 (6 bases each). The ends were cut back, 5 bases at V and 6 bases at J, with 20 bases in the middle. From germline, CDR1 is SGHAT and CDR2 FQNNGV. The CDR3 contains 15 residues.